This entry lists 6 T cell receptor beta chains sequenced from one sample in a study of cytomegalovirus exposure and HLA in healthy donors. 13 Jbeta primers and 60 Vbeta primers were used for the PCR. Sequencing used immunoSEQ multiplex PCR; TCRdb keeps in-frame clones, though not all of them. Of approximately 160,000 clones listed, 65% to 80% are singletons. Sequencing input: PBMCs. All receptors come from a middle-aged woman in good health and CMV-seropositive.

The rearrangement joins TRBV19 to TRBJ1-5; TRBD1 aligns across 9 bases. The J segment lost 4 bases and the V segment lost 6 bases, leaving 10 bases of the junction unmatched. Per germline, CDR1 LNHDA and CDR2 SQIVND (reference sequence). The length of the CDR3 is 16 residues. This chain's CDR3 is CASSGRDRDPNQPQHF. In DNA form, the CDR3 reads TGTGCCAGTAGCGGCCGGGACAGGGACCCTAATCAGCCCCAGCATTTT.

CDR3 protein: CASSQGRASGSFDTQYF. CDR3 nucleotide sequence: TGTGCCAGCAGCCAAGGGCGGGCTAGCGGGAGTTTCGATACGCAGTATTTT. The chain combines TRBV4-2 with TRBJ2-3; 10 bases match TRBD2. Germline lookup yields CDR1 LGHNA and CDR2 YNFKEQ. V lost 1 base and J lost 6; bases outside the gene matches: 10. The CDR3 is made up of 17 amino acids.

This clone was recorded a few times. The chain carries TRBV4-1 and TRBJ1-2, with D unresolved. The germline gives CDR1 MGHRA, CDR2 YSYEKL. The CDR3 is 16 residues long. The V gene lost 0 bases and the J gene lost 4 bases, with 15 bases spanning the gap. The DNA for the CDR3 is TGCGCCAGCAGCCAAGATGCCGAGGGCCCCCGCTATGGCTACACCTTC. This translates into CASSQDAEGPRYGYTF.

The CDR3 region has the DNA TGCGCCAGCAGCTTGACAGTGAACACTGAAGCTTTCTTT. Translation: CASSLTVNTEAFF. The rearrangement uses TRBV5-1 and TRBJ1-1, with unresolved D. The V gene's germline CDR1 is SGHRS and CDR2 YFSETQ. V was pared by 1 base and J by 0 bases, with 4 bases between. This CDR3 region has 13 residues.

J is TRBJ1-3 and V is TRBV28, with no clear D. Per germline, CDR1 MDHEN and CDR2 SYDVKM. Trimming cost V 4 bases and J 3 bases, with 10 bases left between them. The CDR3 length is 14 residues. DNA of the CDR3: TGTGCCAGCAGTTCGCCGGGTAATGGAAACACCATATATTTT. This gives the protein CASSSPGNGNTIYF. Supplemented by reference TRBV28 and TRBJ1-3, the full variable domain reads DVKVTQSSRYLVKRTGEKVFLECVQDMDHENMFWYRQDPGLGLRLIYFSYDVKMKEKGDIPEGYSVSREKKERFSLILESASTNQTSMYLCASSSPGNGNTIYFGEGSWLTVV.

Remarks on this clone: One junction end does not reproduce the germline sequence, and a read error may be involved. The V call is TRBV7-9, the J call TRBJ2-7, with a weak D call TRBD1 (5 bases). CDR3 size: 16 residues. The germline CDR1 and CDR2 sequences are SEHNR and FQNEAQ (reference sequence). The CDR3 DNA reads TGTTCCAGCAGCTTAGTAGGCGGTCCCAGGGCCTACGAGCAGTACTTC. As protein: CSSSLVGGPRAYEQYF.